The entry below describes one TCR beta chain. What it binds is not known. The sample is drawn from a study of STAT3 mutations in large granular lymphocyte leukemia. Study-wide findings and caveats: Every T-cell large granular lymphocyte leukemia patient had at least one immunodominant TCR beta clonotype.

Clones were read by immunoSEQ multiplex PCR, and TCRdb kept only the in-frame ones, dropping some. Of more than 10,000 clones in the sample, roughly 90% were seen once. This TCR came from a man in his forties or fifties with T-cell large granular lymphocyte leukemia. Some clones in this sample may be carry-over from other donors' samples. The sample comprised peripheral blood mononuclear cells.

This chain's CDR3 is CASSLERGAVFQETQYF. The CDR3 DNA sequence: TGTGCCAGCAGCTTAGAGCGGGGGGCTGTATTCCAAGAGACCCAGTACTTC. This rearrangement joins TRBV7-9 to TRBJ2-5, with TRBD2 matching over 9 bases. The CDR3 consists of 17 residues. Looked up from germline, CDR1 is SEHNR and CDR2 is FQNEAQ (reference sequence). The junction had 7 bases not matched to a gene; V was cut back by 1 base and J by 1 base.